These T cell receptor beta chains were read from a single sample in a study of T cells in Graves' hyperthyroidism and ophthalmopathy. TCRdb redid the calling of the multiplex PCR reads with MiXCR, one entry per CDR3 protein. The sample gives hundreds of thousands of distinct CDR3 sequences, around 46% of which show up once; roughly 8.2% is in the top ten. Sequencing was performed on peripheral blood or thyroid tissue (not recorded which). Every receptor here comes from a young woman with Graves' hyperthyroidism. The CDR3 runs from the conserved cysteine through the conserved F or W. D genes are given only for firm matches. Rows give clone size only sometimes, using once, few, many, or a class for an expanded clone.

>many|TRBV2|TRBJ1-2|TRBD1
TGTGCCAGCATGGGGACAGCAGACGACTATGGCTACACCTTC
CASMGTADDYGYTF
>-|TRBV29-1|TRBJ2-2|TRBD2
TGCAGCGTTGAAGGGAGCTTAACAGCGGGGACCACCGGGGAGCTGTTTTTT
CSVEGSLTAGTTGELFF
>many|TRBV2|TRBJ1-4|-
TGTGCCAGCAGTGACGCGGACAGCTCAACTAATGAAAAACTGTTTTTT
CASSDADSSTNEKLFF
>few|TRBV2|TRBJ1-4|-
TGTGCCAGCAGAGGGGGGCCTCCTGAAAAACTGTTTTTT
CASRGGPPEKLFF
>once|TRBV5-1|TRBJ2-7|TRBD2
TGCGCCAGCAGCAAGGACGGGAGGCGGGACGAGCAGTACTTC
CASSKDGRRDEQYF
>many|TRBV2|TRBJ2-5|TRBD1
TGTGCCAGCACAGGACAGGGGGAAGAGACCCAGTACTTC
CASTGQGEETQYF
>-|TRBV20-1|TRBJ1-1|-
TGCAGTGCTAGGGAAGGGGTCTGGGGCACTGAAGCTTTCTTT
CSAREGVWGTEAFF
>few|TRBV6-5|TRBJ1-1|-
TGTGCCAGCAGTTATCCAGAGGGCACTGAAGCTTTCTTT
CASSYPEGTEAFF
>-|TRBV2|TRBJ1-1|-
TGTGCCAGCTCAGGGGCGGACACTGAAGCTTTCTTT
CASSGADTEAFF
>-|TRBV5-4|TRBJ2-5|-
TGTGCCAGCAGCCCTCTCGGGGGGCTGGAGACCCAGTACTTC
CASSPLGGLETQYF
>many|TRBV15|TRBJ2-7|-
TGTGCCACCGATTACGAGCAGTACTTC
CATDYEQYF
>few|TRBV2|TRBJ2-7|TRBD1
TGTGCCAGCAGTTCCGGGACAGGAGTTAATGAGCAGTACTTC
CASSSGTGVNEQYF
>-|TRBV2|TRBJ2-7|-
TGTACCAGCAGTGTGGCAGGTGTTACCTACGAGCAGTACTTC
CTSSVAGVTYEQYF
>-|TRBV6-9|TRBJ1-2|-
TGTGCCAGCAGTTTCACCCGACAGTTGTATGGCTACACCTTC
CASSFTRQLYGYTF
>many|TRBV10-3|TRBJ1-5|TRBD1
TGTGCCATCAGTACCGGGACAGGGGAAGATCAGCCCCAGCATTTT
CAISTGTGEDQPQHF
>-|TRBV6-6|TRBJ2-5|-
TGTGCCAGCAGTTACCTGGGGTACCCACAAGAGACCCAGTACTTC
CASSYLGYPQETQYF
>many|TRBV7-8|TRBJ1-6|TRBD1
TGTGCCAGCAGCTGGACAGGGGGTGGTTCACCCCTCCACTTT
CASSWTGGGSPLHF
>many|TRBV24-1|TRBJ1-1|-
TGTGCCACCAAATCCAGCCTGAACACTGAAGCTTTCTTT
CATKSSLNTEAFF
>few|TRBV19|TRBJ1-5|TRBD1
TGTGCCAGTAGTCTGACAGGGGAGAATCAGCCCCAGCATTTT
CASSLTGENQPQHF
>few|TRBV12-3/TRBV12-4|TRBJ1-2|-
TGTGCCAGCAGTTTACCCCCTGATACGGGAAACTATGGCTACACCTTC
CASSLPPDTGNYGYTF
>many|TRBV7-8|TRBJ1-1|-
TGCGCCAGCAGCTTGGAGGTGAACACTGAAGCTTTCTTT
CASSLEVNTEAFF
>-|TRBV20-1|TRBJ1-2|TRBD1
TGCAGTGCGGGACAGGGACGCGACTATGGCTACACCTTC
CSAGQGRDYGYTF
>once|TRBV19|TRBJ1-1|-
TGTGCCAGTAGTATGGGGGGGGCCCACACTGAAGCTTTCTTT
CASSMGGAHTEAFF
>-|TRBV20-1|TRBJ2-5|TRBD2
TGCAGTGCTAGAGAATTAGCGGGAAGAGAGACCCAGTACTTC
CSARELAGRETQYF
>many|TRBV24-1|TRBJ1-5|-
TGTGCCACCTCCAGGGACGACGGGACCCAGCATTTT
CATSRDDGTQHF
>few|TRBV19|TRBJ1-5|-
TGTGCCAGCAGTCAGGGCGGGGGAGGGAATCAGCCCCAGCATTTT
CASSQGGGGNQPQHF
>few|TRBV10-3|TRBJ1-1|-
TGTGCCAGCAGTCCTGCGGGACACTTGAACACTGAAGCTTTCTTT
CASSPAGHLNTEAFF
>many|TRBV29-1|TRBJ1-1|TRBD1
TGCAGCGTGCCCACAGGGGGTAACACTGAAGCTTTCTTT
CSVPTGGNTEAFF
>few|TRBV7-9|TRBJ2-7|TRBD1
TGTGCCAGCAGAGCCGGGACAGGGCCCTACGAGCAGTACTTC
CASRAGTGPYEQYF
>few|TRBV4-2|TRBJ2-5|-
TGTGCCAGCAGCCAAGATGAGGGCGGGACGGAGACCCAGTACTTC
CASSQDEGGTETQYF
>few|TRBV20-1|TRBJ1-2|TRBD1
TGCAGTGCTAGTCAGGGGGCATCCTATGGCTACACCTTC
CSASQGASYGYTF
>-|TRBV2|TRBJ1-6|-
TGTGCCAGCAGTGGACCTGGGGGCAGGGGAGGGACACCCCTCCACTTT
CASSGPGGRGGTPLHF
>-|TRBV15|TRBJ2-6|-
TGTGCCGCCAGCAGCCAGATGCCTCAGGCTGGGGCCAACGTCCTGACTTTC
CAASSQMPQAGANVLTF
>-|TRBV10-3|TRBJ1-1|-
TGTGCCAGCAGCTACCAGGGAGCGATAACTGAAGCTTTCTTT
CASSYQGAITEAFF
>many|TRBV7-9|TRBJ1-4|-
TGTGCCAGCAGCCGTGAAAAACTGTTTTTT
CASSREKLFF
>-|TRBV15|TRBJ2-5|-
TGTGCCACCAGCAGAGATCGTGACCTACAAGAGACCCAGTACTTC
CATSRDRDLQETQYF
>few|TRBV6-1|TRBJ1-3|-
TGTGCCAGCAGTCTAGGACGGATAAGCTCTGGAAACACCATATATTTT
CASSLGRISSGNTIYF
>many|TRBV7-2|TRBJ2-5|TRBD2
TGTGCCAGCAGCTTAGATCGTAGCGGGGCGAGGTACTTC
CASSLDRSGARYF
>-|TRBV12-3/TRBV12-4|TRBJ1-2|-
TGTGCCAGCAGTTTTGGGGTTAGGCGCGGCTACACCTTC
CASSFGVRRGYTF
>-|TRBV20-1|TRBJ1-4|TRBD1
TGCAGTGCGAGGGGGCGTGGAGAAAAACTGTTTTTT
CSARGRGEKLFF
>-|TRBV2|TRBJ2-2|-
TGTGCCACCAGTGATTTGAAGAGTAGTGGGTCCACCGGGGAGCTGTTTTTT
CATSDLKSSGSTGELFF
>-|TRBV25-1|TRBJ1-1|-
TGTGCCAGCAGTGAAGGCGGGGGAAAGGTCACTGAAGCTTTCTTT
CASSEGGGKVTEAFF
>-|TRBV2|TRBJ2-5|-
TGTGCCAGCAGTTACTCTTGGGCAGTCCAAGAGACCCAGTACTTC
CASSYSWAVQETQYF
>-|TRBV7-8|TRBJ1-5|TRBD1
TGTGCCAGCAGCCACGACAGGGGTAGGAATCAGCCCCAGCATTTT
CASSHDRGRNQPQHF
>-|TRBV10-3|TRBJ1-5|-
TGTGCCATCAGTGAACGGCAAAGGGAGACCCAGCATTTT
CAISERQRETQHF
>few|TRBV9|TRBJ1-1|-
TGTGCCAGCAGCTTAGCTCAGTGGGCGCCGAACACTGAAGCTTTCTTT
CASSLAQWAPNTEAFF
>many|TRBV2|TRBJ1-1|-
TGTGCCATCCCCGACGAGGTGGGGAACACTGAAGCTTTCTTT
CAIPDEVGNTEAFF
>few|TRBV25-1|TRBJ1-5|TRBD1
TGTGCCAGCAGTGGGGACAGGGAGGGTCAGCCCCAGCATTTT
CASSGDREGQPQHF
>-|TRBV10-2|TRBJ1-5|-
TGCGCCAGCAGTGACGACATGGGGCAGGGAAATCAGCCCCAGCATTTT
CASSDDMGQGNQPQHF
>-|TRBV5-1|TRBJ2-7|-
TGCGCCAGCAGCCACGGACGGGGCCTGGAGCAGTACTTC
CASSHGRGLEQYF
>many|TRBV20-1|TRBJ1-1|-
TGCAGTGCTAGAAGCGATGGCACTGAAGCTTTCTTT
CSARSDGTEAFF
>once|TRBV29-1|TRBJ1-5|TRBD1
TGCAGCGCTAGACAGGGGGGACTGTCGAGCAATCAGCCCCAGCATTTT
CSARQGGLSSNQPQHF
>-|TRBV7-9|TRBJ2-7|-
TGTGCCAGCAGCCCCGAGACAGTTAAGATTCCGTACGAGCAGTACTTC
CASSPETVKIPYEQYF
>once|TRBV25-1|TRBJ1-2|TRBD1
TGCGCCAGTAAAGCGGGACAGGGATCCGGTGGCTACACCTTC
CASKAGQGSGGYTF
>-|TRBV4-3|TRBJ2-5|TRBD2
TGCGCCAGCAGCCAAGATCGGGGGGAGGAGACCCAGTACTTC
CASSQDRGEETQYF